The rows below give T cell receptor beta chains drawn from one sample of a study of persistence of HIV-infected CD4 T cells. The assay was immunoSEQ multiplex PCR, and TCRdb's table has in-frame clones only and misses some. Here the sample spans under 40,000 clones, approximately 66% being singletons. These receptors' targets are unknown. Material: CD4+ T cells sorted from PBMCs after approximately 20-hour stimulation, obtained from a patient who received antiretroviral therapy. These receptors were obtained from an adult man with HIV who was CMV-seropositive. CDR3s include the opening cysteine and the closing phenylalanine or tryptophan. A D gene is named only where the DNA matches it firmly. Rows give clone size only sometimes, using once, few, many, or a class for an expanded clone.

>TRBJ2-1|-|-|TRBV7-7
TGTGCCAGCAGCCCGGGACGGCAGGTCTCCTACAATGAGCAGTTCTTC
CASSPGRQVSYNEQFF
>TRBJ2-5|TRBD1|-|TRBV7-9
TGTGCCAGCAGCTCGAACCGACAGGGTGTTAGAGAGACCCAGTACTTC
CASSSNRQGVRETQYF
>TRBJ2-7|-|-|TRBV5-5
TGTGCCAGCAGCTTAAGGGGAGTGGCCTACGAGCAGTACTTC
CASSLRGVAYEQYF
>TRBJ2-1|TRBD2|-|TRBV4-2
TGTGCCAGCACAAAGATGGGACTAGCGGGGGGGCTCGACAATGAGCAGTTCTTC
CASTKMGLAGGLDNEQFF
>TRBJ2-5|TRBD2|-|TRBV6-1
TGTGCCAGCAGTGAAGCGCCCTCCGGGACGGGGGGAGAGACCCAGTACTTC
CASSEAPSGTGGETQYF
>TRBJ2-7|TRBD2|-|TRBV5-1
TGCGCCAGCAGCTTAGGAACTAGCGACGCCTACGAGCAGTACTTC
CASSLGTSDAYEQYF
>TRBJ2-7|-|-|TRBV4-1
TGCGCCAGCAGCCAAGATCAAGGAAGGCCCAGCTCCTACGAGCAGTACTTC
CASSQDQGRPSSYEQYF
>TRBJ1-2|-|few|TRBV29-1
TGCAGCGTTGAAGACGACAGCTTATATGGCTACACCTTC
CSVEDDSLYGYTF
>TRBJ2-3|-|-|TRBV4-1
TGCGCCAGCAGCCTAAGGGGGGCGGCAGATACGCAGTATTTT
CASSLRGAADTQYF
>TRBJ2-7|TRBD1|-|TRBV6-5
TGTGCCAGCGGCCGGGGACAGGGGGCCCACGAGCAGTACTTC
CASGRGQGAHEQYF
>TRBJ1-5|TRBD1|few|TRBV6-5
TGTGCCAGCAGCCCCGGGACAGGGGATAAAGCCCAGCATTTT
CASSPGTGDKAQHF
>TRBJ2-7|-|-|TRBV9
TGTGCCAGCAGCGTCCATGGCGAGCAGTACTTC
CASSVHGEQYF
>TRBJ2-7|-|-|TRBV6-1
TGTGCCAGCAGTGAATTTGATGGGTTATCCTACGAGCAGTACTTC
CASSEFDGLSYEQYF
>TRBJ1-2|TRBD1|few|TRBV28
TGTGCCAGCAGTTCCCCAGGGGGACAGGGCTCGAGCTATGGCTACACCTTC
CASSSPGGQGSSYGYTF
>TRBJ1-4|-|-|TRBV16
TGTGCCAGCAGCCAAATCCGGTCCTGGTCTAATGAAAAACTGTTTTTT
CASSQIRSWSNEKLFF
>TRBJ2-1|-|-|TRBV2
TGTGCCAGCAGACCGGACAACGCGAACAATGAGCAGTTCTTC
CASRPDNANNEQFF
>TRBJ2-5|-|few|TRBV5-4
TGTGCCAGCAGCTTGGAAGGGTTACAAGAGACCCAGTACTTC
CASSLEGLQETQYF
>TRBJ1-3|TRBD1|-|TRBV9
TGTGCCAGCAGCGAGCCCGGGACAGGGAGAGGCACCATATATTTT
CASSEPGTGRGTIYF
>TRBJ1-5|-|-|TRBV6-6
TGTGCCAGCAGGAAAGATCCGACCTCCGACCAGCCCCAGCATTTT
CASRKDPTSDQPQHF
>TRBJ2-3|TRBD1|once|TRBV2
TGTGCCAGCAGTGCCTGGACAGGATCAGCAGATACGCAGTATTTT
CASSAWTGSADTQYF
>TRBJ2-1|TRBD1|-|TRBV11-3
TGTGCCAGCAGCCCAGATGGCACAGGGGACAATGAGCAGTTCTTC
CASSPDGTGDNEQFF
>TRBJ2-1|TRBD2|-|TRBV27
TGTGCCAGCGGCCCCCCGCGGGGGGCCAGCTCCTACAATGAGCAGTTCTTC
CASGPPRGASSYNEQFF
>TRBJ1-1|-|-|TRBV9
TGTGCCAGCAGCCCCCCGGTCCTGCTCTCCACTGAAGCTTTCTTT
CASSPPVLLSTEAFF
>TRBJ1-1|TRBD1|-|TRBV7-8
TGTGCCAGCAGACGGGACAGGGTAAATACTGAAGCTTTCTTT
CASRRDRVNTEAFF
>TRBJ1-5|-|-|TRBV19
TGTGCCAGTAGTATCGGGGTTTCCGGCAATCAGCCCCAGCATTTT
CASSIGVSGNQPQHF
>TRBJ1-1|-|-|TRBV7-6
TGTGCCAGCAGCTCCCCCCGGGAACTGAACACTGAAGCTTTCTTT
CASSSPRELNTEAFF
>TRBJ1-3|-|-|TRBV6-5
TGTGCCAGCAGATTTCTCTCTGGAAACACCATATATTTT
CASRFLSGNTIYF
>TRBJ1-2|-|few|TRBV7-9
TGTGCCAGCAGCTTACAGGGGCCGGGCTATGGCTACACCTTC
CASSLQGPGYGYTF
>TRBJ2-3|-|-|TRBV24-1
TGTGCCACCAGTGATTTTATGGATACGCAGTATTTT
CATSDFMDTQYF
>TRBJ2-5|TRBD1|few|TRBV25-1
TGTGCCACCGGGACAGGGGTGTCGAAGACCCAGTACTTC
CATGTGVSKTQYF
>TRBJ1-1|TRBD1|-|TRBV4-1
TGCGCCAGTCGGACAGGGAGCTGGGCTGAAGCTTTCTTT
CASRTGSWAEAFF
>TRBJ1-3|-|medium-sized|TRBV6-6
TGTGCCAGCAGCCCCGCGGCGAACACCATATATTTT
CASSPAANTIYF
>TRBJ2-4|-|once|TRBV28
TGTGCCAGCAGTTTGATAGCCAAAAACATTCAGTACTTC
CASSLIAKNIQYF
>TRBJ1-2|-|-|TRBV21-1
TGTGCCAGCAGCTCCCTGTGGCGGGTCAACTTTATCCTCCCCAACTATGGCTACACCTTC
CASSSLWRVNFILPNYGYTF
>TRBJ1-2|TRBD1|-|TRBV28
TGTGCCAGCAACTCCGGGACAGGGGACCTTGGAGGCTACACCTTC
CASNSGTGDLGGYTF
>TRBJ2-7|-|-|TRBV10-3
TGTGCCATCAGTGAGGAGTTGGACAGAGAGCAGTACTTC
CAISEELDREQYF